What follows is one T cell receptor beta chain and its context. Its specificity is not known. This sample was taken from a study of beta chain features in type 1 diabetes. Across the whole study: Age, gender and cell yields were similar between patients and healthy donors. Sorted cell examination encompassed roughly 98,000,000 cells across all samples. Findings and limits, study-wide: Still unanswered here is whether HLA type influences TCRB rearrangement.

Sorting of CD4+ naive, central memory, regulatory and stem cell-like memory cells was performed via CD45RO/CCR7/CD25/CD127/CD95/CD27. Expressed TCRB transcripts were sequenced, since all the RNA that had been isolated was reverse transcribed. Produced via immunoSEQ multiplex PCR; TCRdb's table is partial and in-frame only. The data show a few hundred thousand clones, approximately 14% seen once. Sequences were obtained from central memory CD4+ T cells from blood. The TCR originated in a young man in good health.

The CDR3 reads CASSLVGATYGYTF. CDR3 bases: TGTGCCAGCAGCTTGGTGGGCGCCACCTATGGCTACACCTTC. The chain is built from TRBV5-8 and TRBJ1-2; D is unclear. The V gene lost 0 bases and the J gene lost 4 bases, with 10 bases spanning the gap. Germline V lookup: CDR1 SGHTS, CDR2 YDEGEE. CDR3 length: 14 amino acids.